This T cell receptor (beta chain) was identified during a study of blood T cell repertoires in COVID-19 (dated by TCRdb to about 2020). Background on the whole study: The collaborator samples originated in the United States, Italy and Spain and spanned the acute and convalescent phases of COVID-19. The samples were drawn from two sources: the first 160 participants of the ongoing ImmuneRACE study, and approximately 1,300 subjects contributed by 6 global collaborators. The prospective study material was composed of cDNA or gDNA derived from T cells, B-cell-depleted T cells, or PBMCs. Where available, HLA class I and class II types were taken from metadata supplied by the sample provider and were not determined by assay-based typing. Nearly every sample came with metadata listing a de-identified subject ID, COVID-19 status, age in years and sex. Deeply sampled blood TCRbeta repertoires from subjects exposed to, actively infected with, or recovered from COVID-19 were included in the dataset. The repertoires were released in a freely available public database meant as a resource for research on the immune response to SARS-CoV-2. On the study overall, not on this receptor specifically: How much clinical and demographic metadata was included differed by source and by participant, and the metadata was provided uncurated.

TCRbeta CDR3 regions were amplified from genomic DNA by means of the immunoSEQ Assay, a bias-controlled multiplex PCR. Regarding the original processing steps: Nucleated cell counts per sample were estimated from amplification of reference gene primers within the assay. To quantify the absolute abundance of each unique TCRbeta CDR3 rearrangement, sequence reads were collapsed and filtered. For each sample, productive Simpson clonality was calculated as the square root of Simpson's diversity index across productive rearrangements. Not all clones reach the TCRdb copy of this immuneACCESS table, which keeps in-frame sequences only. Checked studies attribute under half of the gap to unresolved V genes and leave the rest unexplained. V, J and clone size reflect that table, while D and trimming were determined from the DNA. This sample holds 400,000 to 450,000 clones; around 90% were observed only once. Approximately 0.65% of the sample is taken by the ten largest.

Notes on this clone: This receptor's antigen is unknown. Base qualities are not at hand, and no much larger clone is one base apart.

CDR1 and CDR2 are drawn from the germline V gene: SGHNT, YENEEA. From the cysteine up to the phenylalanine, the CDR3 has a length of 16 residues. CDR3 DNA is the only sequence kept; it has 48 bases, read in frame from the first base. A distance of 16 bases separates the germline ends of V and J, which lose 5 bases and 0 bases respectively. Participants in the prospective study were enrolled through a virtual design, were aged 18 to 89 years, and lived in roughly 24 United States geographic areas. To assign participants to cohorts, the prospective study relied on clinical history that participants themselves reported in a screening survey and a study questionnaire. For ImmuneRACE Cohort 3, a participant was defined as recovered based on two consecutive negative NP/OP PCR tests, clearance by a healthcare professional, or resolution of symptoms. In the prospective study, whole blood, serum and a nasopharyngeal or oropharyngeal swab were collected from each participant by mobile phlebotomists. Over a roughly two-month period, participants in the prospective study had the option of providing additional blood draws and questionnaires. Blood samples from the prospective study were shipped frozen or at room temperature prior to DNA extraction.

The sequence joins TRBV11-3 to TRBJ1-1; no D segment can be confidently identified. Source material: PBMCs or T cells enriched from blood (not recorded which). The sequence was obtained from a man aged 18-30 years who had recovered from COVID-19. The base sequence is TGTGCCAGCAGCCCCGCCATAAGAGGCTTGAACACTGAAGCTTTCTTT. Translated, it gives CASSPAIRGLNTEAFF.